The clone carrying this TCR beta chain was counted only a few times. Described treatment: oral pan-JAK inhibitor, 5-10 mg twice daily. Peripheral blood, together with lesional scalp punch biopsies, was collected from alopecia areata patients. Per the germline V gene, CDR1 is SGHDN and CDR2 is FVKESK. V lost 2 bases, J lost 2 bases, and 17 bases lay in between. This CDR3 region has 17 residues. The sample is drawn from a study of CD8+ T cells in alopecia areata. The overall study: Treated individuals took tofacitinib by mouth, 5 to 10 mg twice daily. Dosing with tofacitinib proceeded for 6 to 18 months, followed by 6 months off drug.

RNA extraction was followed by reverse transcription into cDNA, which acted as the sequencing template. Clones were sequenced by immunoSEQ multiplex PCR, and TCRdb holds only the in-frame ones, with some missing. The sample includes some 190,000 clones, approximately 50% of them seen just once. This receptor was obtained from a human donor with alopecia areata. The starting material was CD8+ T cells sorted from blood, obtained around week 54, from a patient treated with tofacitinib. The chain is built from TRBV14 and TRBJ2-3; no clear D. The DNA of the CDR3 is TGTGCCAGCAGCCAAAGCTTCGCGAACAGACACACAGATACGCAGTATTTT. Its translation: CASSQSFANRHTDTQYF.